This T cell receptor (beta chain) came from a study of cytomegalovirus exposure and HLA in healthy donors. Study-wide findings and caveats: In vitro data verified a few CMV-associated chains as specific for CMV antigens.

CDR3 length: 15 residues. The V gene's germline CDR1 is SGHTA and CDR2 FQGTGA. With 6 bases clipped from V and 8 bases from J, the junction kept 7 bases outside the gene matches. Vbeta (60) and Jbeta (13) primers were used in the PCR. Repertoires were generated with immunoSEQ multiplex PCR, while TCRdb's copy carries only in-frame clones and drops some. The data contain approximately 150,000 clones, 65% to 90% of them singletons. Details on this clone: Its antigen is currently unknown.

The sample comprised PBMCs. The rearrangement uses TRBV7-3 and TRBJ2-1; 13 bases are a match to TRBD2. The clonotype originates from a woman aged 30 to 39 in good health and CMV-seronegative. This chain's CDR3 is CASRDGTSGIDEQFF. The CDR3 DNA follows: TGTGCCAGCAGGGATGGGACTAGCGGGATCGATGAGCAGTTCTTC.